This is a list of T cell receptor beta chains from one sample in a study of OX40 agonist ivuxolimab in advanced cancers. Sequencing used immunoSEQ multiplex PCR; TCRdb keeps in-frame clones, though not all of them. The sample contains some 77,000 clones, about 92% of which appear only once. The sequencing here drew on CD4+ or CD8+ T cells sorted from blood, taken in a trial of the OX40 agonist ivuxolimab. Receptors were obtained from an adult with an advanced solid tumor such as melanoma, head and neck, liver or kidney cancer. Both conserved end residues are part of each CDR3. The D gene is left open where the match is weak. Not all rows give a size; the values are once, few, many and, for expanded clones, a class.

>TRBV27|.|TRBD1|TRBJ2-6
TGTGCCAGCAGAAGACAGGGGAAGGGTGGGGCCAACGTCCTGACTTTC
CASRRQGKGGANVLTF
>TRBV2|.|TRBD2|TRBJ2-5
TGTGCCAGCAGCCTCCAAGCGGGAGGGTTGGAGACCCAGTACTTC
CASSLQAGGLETQYF
>TRBV18|.|.|TRBJ2-7
TGTGCCAGCTCACCATCAGTTGTATACGAGCAGTACTTC
CASSPSVVYEQYF
>TRBV9|.|TRBD2|TRBJ2-7
TGTGCCAGCAGCGTAGGGGCGGGAGCGGGCGAGCAGTACTTC
CASSVGAGAGEQYF
>TRBV11-2|once|.|TRBJ2-5
TGTGCCAGCAGCTTAGAAGGGTCAGGGCGGGGGACCCAGTACTTC
CASSLEGSGRGTQYF
>TRBV7-2|.|TRBD1|TRBJ1-2
TGTGCCAGCAGCCTAGACAGGGGGTCTTCTTATGGCTACACCTTC
CASSLDRGSSYGYTF
>TRBV19|.|.|TRBJ2-7
TGTGCCAGTAGTATGTCGGGATCCTACGAGCAGTACTTC
CASSMSGSYEQYF
>TRBV18|once|TRBD1|TRBJ1-5
TGTGCCAGCGGACGCGGGACAGGGATGATGCCCCAGCATTTT
CASGRGTGMMPQHF
>TRBV7-9|.|.|TRBJ2-7
TGTGCCAGCAGCCCGACGGGTGTGGGAAACTACGAGCAGTACTTC
CASSPTGVGNYEQYF
>TRBV9|.|TRBD2|TRBJ2-4
TGTGCCAGCAGCGTAGGGGCGCGGGAGAGGAACATTCAGTACTTC
CASSVGARERNIQYF
>TRBV10-1|.|.|TRBJ1-1
TGCGCCAGCAGTTCCCGGGAGGGGAACACTGAAGCTTTCTTT
CASSSREGNTEAFF
>TRBV18|.|TRBD2|TRBJ2-7
TGTGCCAGCTCACCACCGAGCGGGGACGAGCAGTACTTC
CASSPPSGDEQYF
>TRBV7-2|.|.|TRBJ2-2
TGTGCCAGCAGCTTAGACGGTAGGGGGTCCGGGGAGCTGTTTTTT
CASSLDGRGSGELFF
>TRBV7-9|.|.|TRBJ2-7
TGTGCCAGCAGCTTAGGGCGAGCGGACTCCTACGAGCAGTACTTC
CASSLGRADSYEQYF
>TRBV19|.|TRBD2|TRBJ2-3
TGTGCCAGTAGTATACTAGCGGACCCCACAGATACGCAGTATTTT
CASSILADPTDTQYF
>TRBV27|.|.|TRBJ2-5
TGTGCCAGCACGTCGTGGGGTAAGGCCGGACAAGAGACCCAGTACTTC
CASTSWGKAGQETQYF
>TRBV10-3|.|TRBD2|TRBJ2-2
TGTGCCATCAGTGGGACTAGCGGGGCCGGGGAGCTGTTTTTT
CAISGTSGAGELFF
>TRBV7-2|.|.|TRBJ2-3
TGTGCCAGCAGCTTAGCGGGAGGAGGGGCAGATACGCAGTATTTT
CASSLAGGGADTQYF
>TRBV6-5|once|.|TRBJ2-1
TGTGCCAGCAGCTATAGGAATGAGCAGTTCTTC
CASSYRNEQFF
>TRBV4-3|.|TRBD1|TRBJ1-1
TGCGCCAGCAGCCGACAGGGGGTGGACACTGAAGCTTTCTTT
CASSRQGVDTEAFF
>TRBV30|.|.|TRBJ1-5
TGTGCCTGGAGTGTAGGGGTACCGAATCAGCCCCAGCATTTT
CAWSVGVPNQPQHF